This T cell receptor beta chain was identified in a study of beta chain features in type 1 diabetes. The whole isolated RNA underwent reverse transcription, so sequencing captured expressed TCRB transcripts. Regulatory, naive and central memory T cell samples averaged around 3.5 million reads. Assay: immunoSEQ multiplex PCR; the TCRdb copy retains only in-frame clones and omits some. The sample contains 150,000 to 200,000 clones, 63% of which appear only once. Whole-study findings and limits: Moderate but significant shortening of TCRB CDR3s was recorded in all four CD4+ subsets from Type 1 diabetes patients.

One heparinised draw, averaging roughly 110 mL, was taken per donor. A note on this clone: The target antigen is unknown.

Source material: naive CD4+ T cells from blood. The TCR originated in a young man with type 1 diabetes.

CDR3 amino acids: CASSLGQRNSPLHF. CDR3 DNA sequence: TGTGCCAGCAGCTTAGGACAGCGGAATTCACCCCTCCACTTT. V is TRBV7-8 and J is TRBJ1-6, with a weak D call TRBD1 (5 bases). The V end was cut by 1 base, the J end by 7 bases, with 8 bases between. CDR1 and CDR2 (germline): SGHVS, FQNEAQ. The CDR3 consists of 14 residues.